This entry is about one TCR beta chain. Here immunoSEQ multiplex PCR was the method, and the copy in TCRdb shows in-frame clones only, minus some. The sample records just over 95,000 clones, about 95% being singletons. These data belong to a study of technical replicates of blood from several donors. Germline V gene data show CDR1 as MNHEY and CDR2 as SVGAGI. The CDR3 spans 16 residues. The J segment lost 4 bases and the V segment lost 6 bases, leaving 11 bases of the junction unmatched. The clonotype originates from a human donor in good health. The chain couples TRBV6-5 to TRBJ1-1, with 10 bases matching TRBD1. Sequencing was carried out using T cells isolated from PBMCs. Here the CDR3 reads CASRYSIGQGGTEAFF. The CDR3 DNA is TGTGCCAGCAGATACAGTATCGGACAGGGGGGCACTGAAGCTTTCTTT.